A single sample is the source of the 8 T cell receptor beta chains below, sequenced in a study of T-cell reconstitution after alpha-beta-depleted transplantation in children. During its preparation, the TCRbeta library received unique molecular identifiers. One entry per CDR3 protein, called by TCRdb with MiXCR from the PCR reads. The table shows almost 500,000 distinct CDR3 sequences, with roughly a tenth occurring only once. The sequences come from PBMCs, collected before TCRalphabeta/CD19-depleted stem cell transplant. Receptors were obtained from a child aged 2 to 15 with inherited bone marrow failure, due to receive a stem cell transplant.

This clonotype has at least ten counts. This sequence joins TRBV7-9 and TRBJ2-3; D gene unclear. V dropped 2 bases and J dropped 4 bases, with 10 bases sitting between them. Germline assignment: CDR1 SEHNR and CDR2 FQNEAQ (reference sequence). This CDR3 has 14 residues. The chain's CDR3 is CASSLRRPADTQYF. CDR3 nucleotide sequence: TGTGCCAGCAGCTTACGGCGGCCGGCAGATACGCAGTATTTT.

The chain employs TRBV3-1 and TRBJ2-3; D remains unclear. Trimming took off 1 base at V and 6 bases at J, with 5 bases between the two ends. CDR3 length: 12 amino acids. Germline CDR1 is LGHDT and CDR2 is YNNKEL (reference sequence). The CDR3 spells CASSQVSDTQYF. Here the CDR3 DNA reads TGTGCCAGCAGCCAAGTATCGGATACGCAGTATTTT.

Concerning this clonotype: Possible read error: a much larger clone is one base away. This chain connects TRBV4-3 to TRBJ2-7; the D is unclear. Germline assignment: CDR1 LGHNA and CDR2 YSLEER. This CDR3 region has 13 residues. The CDR3 protein is CASSQVVSYVQYF. Here the CDR3 DNA reads TGCGCCAGCAGCCAAGTTGTCTCATACGTGCAGTACTTC.

This clonotype was seen only once. The chain is built from TRBV11-2 and TRBJ2-7, with D unclear. This CDR3 is built from 16 residues. The germline V and J ends were trimmed by 6 bases and 2 bases, with 20 bases remaining between them. Germline values: CDR1 SGHAT, CDR2 FQNNGV. The CDR3 reads CASRSANRLTPYEQYF. The DNA for the CDR3 is TGTGCCAGCAGATCCGCTAACCGGCTTACCCCCTACGAGCAGTACTTC.

This clonotype was found many times. The genes are TRBV5-1 and TRBJ2-1; D gene unclear. Germline V gene sequence: CDR1 SGHRS, CDR2 YFSETQ. The CDR3 is 15 amino acids. V was trimmed by 0 bases and J by 0 bases, leaving 7 bases between them. This CDR3 reads CASSLEDSSYNEQFF. DNA of the CDR3: TGCGCCAGCAGCTTGGAGGATAGCTCCTACAATGAGCAGTTCTTC.

Ten or more counts support this clonotype. The chain links TRBV4-3 to TRBJ1-1; TRBD1 matches 10 bases. This CDR3 has 14 residues. Germline CDR1 reads LGHNA; CDR2 reads YSLEER. V lost 1 base to trimming and J lost 7 bases; unmatched junction nucleotides: 3. The CDR3 spells CASSQVGTGVEAFF. The DNA for the CDR3 is TGCGCCAGCAGCCAAGTCGGGACAGGGGTTGAAGCTTTCTTT.

In nucleotides, the CDR3 is TGTGCCAGCAGACCGACAGTAGCGACAAATACGCAGTATTTT. This encodes CASRPTVATNTQYF. V and J are TRBV3-1 and TRBJ2-3; the D gene could be TRBD1 or TRBD2 (5 bases each). Germline loops: CDR1 LGHDT, CDR2 YNNKEL (reference sequence). V was cut by 6 bases and J by 7 bases, with 17 bases left in between. The CDR3 extends over 14 amino acids.

The chain joins TRBV6-2 or TRBV6-3 to TRBJ2-1, with 7 bases that match TRBD1. Germline-derived CDR1 and CDR2 are MNHEY and SVGEGT. This CDR3 comprises 11 residues. V lost 7 bases, J lost 9 bases, and 3 bases stayed unmatched. In DNA, the CDR3 is TGTGCCAGCACCCAGGGGGTTGAGCAGTTCTTC. Translation gives CASTQGVEQFF.